These T cell receptor beta chains were read from a single sample in a study of blood T cells in healthy people across ages. TCRdb called the 5' RACE reads again in MiXCR, with one record for every CDR3 protein. The data hold about 720,000 distinct CDR3 sequences, with approximately 21% observed a single time. Sequences were obtained from blood. The receptors shown here come from a man in his 70s in good health. The CDR3 runs from the conserved cysteine through the conserved F or W. D genes are given only for firm matches. For some rows the clone size is stated as once, few or many, or as a class when expanded; others skip it.

j_gene	abundance	v_gene	d_gene	CDR3nt	CDR3aa
TRBJ2-4	.	TRBV5-1	TRBD2	TGCGCCAGCAGCTTCTCACCCAGCGGGGGTGAAAACATTCAGTACTTC	CASSFSPSGGENIQYF
TRBJ2-5	few	TRBV7-2	TRBD2	TGTGCCAGCAGCCTGGGACTAGCGGGAGCATCGGTAGAGACCCAGTACTTC	CASSLGLAGASVETQYF
TRBJ1-4	few	TRBV20-1	TRBD1	TGCAGTGCATTGACAGGGCCTAATGAAAAACTGTTTTTT	CSALTGPNEKLFF
TRBJ2-7	.	TRBV11-2	TRBD1	TGTGCCAGCAGCCCAGGGGGCGCGGTCAATAGGGAGCAGTACTTC	CASSPGGAVNREQYF
TRBJ1-1	once	TRBV2	.	TGTGCCAGCAGTGCGGACGGGAAGAACACTGAAGCTTTCTTT	CASSADGKNTEAFF
TRBJ2-3	many	TRBV12-3/TRBV12-4	.	TGTGCCAGCAGTTTGAGGCCAGATACGCAGTATTTT	CASSLRPDTQYF
TRBJ2-1	.	TRBV20-1	TRBD2	TGCAGTGCTAGAGAGGGTAGCGGGGGGGGTGAGCAGTTCTTC	CSAREGSGGGEQFF
TRBJ2-3	.	TRBV7-2	.	TGTGCCAGCAGCTTAGCCGCCTCAGATACGCAGTATTTT	CASSLAASDTQYF
TRBJ1-2	few	TRBV3-1	.	TGTGCCAGCAGCCAAGAGACGAGGGTTGGCTACACCTTC	CASSQETRVGYTF
TRBJ2-5	few	TRBV20-1	TRBD2	TGCAGTGCCCCCGGGAGGGACCAAGAGACCCAGTACTTC	CSAPGRDQETQYF